The text below deals with one T cell receptor beta chain. Its antigen is unidentified. A read error may produce the germline difference seen at one junction end. The sample originates from a study of vaccination and CD4 T cells after COVID-19. At the level of the study: Post-COVID draws came a median around 100 days after diagnosis (range 35 to 161). Cellular stimulation was performed using overlapping spike peptides derived from SARS-CoV-2, HCoV-NL63, HCoV-OC43 and HCoV-229E. Treatment of control cultures consisted of a CEFX pool, an HIV-1 Nef pool, or no peptide.

The CDR3 covers 15 residues. The V gene's germline CDR1 is SSHAT and CDR2 FNYEAQ (reference sequence). An Oncomine TCR Beta short-read assay was used to sequence the DNA from cultured CD4+ T cells. TCRdb itself ran the PCR reads through MiXCR, one entry per CDR3 protein. The sample includes roughly 11,000 distinct CDR3 sequences, around 45% of them seen just once. The treatment here: roughly nine-day PBMC culture with coronavirus spike peptide pools or control peptides (ViraFEST assay). Around 2 million PBMCs per well were cultured with roughly 10 IU/ml IL-2 and roughly 10 ug/ml peptide pools. The gene calls are TRBV7-7 and TRBJ2-1; TRBD2 matches at 13 bases. This sequence originates from a human donor with COVID-19. Sequences were derived from cultured CD4+ T cells from blood, sampled after SARS-CoV-2 vaccination. The CDR3 DNA sequence: TGTGCTAGCAGCTCGAGACTAGCGGGGGGAGATGAGCAGTTCTTC. This encodes CASSSRLAGGDEQFF.